This TCR beta chain stems from a study of human T cells and chemical hapten exposure. TCRdb reprocessed the RACE reads via MiXCR and lists one record per CDR3 protein. The data show 89,000 or so distinct CDR3 sequences, around 7.9% seen once. Trimming left V 5 bases short and J 2 bases short, with 12 bases between. Germline lookup yields CDR1 MNHEY and CDR2 SVGAGI. CDR3 length: 14 residues. The time point here: pre-sensitization, week 0. The treatment here: therapeutic diphenylcyclopropenone sensitization with weekly scalp DPC. The starting material was whole blood, obtained in connection with sensitization to the hapten diphenylcyclopropenone (DPC). V gene TRBV6-5 combines with J gene TRBJ1-2, with D possibly being TRBD1 (6 bases). The sequence came from a man in his forties with alopecia areata. Some clones in this sample may be carry-over from other donors' samples. Here the CDR3 reads CASSGTRGNYGYTF. The CDR3 DNA reads as TGTGCCAGCAGTGGGACAAGGGGAAACTATGGCTACACCTTC.